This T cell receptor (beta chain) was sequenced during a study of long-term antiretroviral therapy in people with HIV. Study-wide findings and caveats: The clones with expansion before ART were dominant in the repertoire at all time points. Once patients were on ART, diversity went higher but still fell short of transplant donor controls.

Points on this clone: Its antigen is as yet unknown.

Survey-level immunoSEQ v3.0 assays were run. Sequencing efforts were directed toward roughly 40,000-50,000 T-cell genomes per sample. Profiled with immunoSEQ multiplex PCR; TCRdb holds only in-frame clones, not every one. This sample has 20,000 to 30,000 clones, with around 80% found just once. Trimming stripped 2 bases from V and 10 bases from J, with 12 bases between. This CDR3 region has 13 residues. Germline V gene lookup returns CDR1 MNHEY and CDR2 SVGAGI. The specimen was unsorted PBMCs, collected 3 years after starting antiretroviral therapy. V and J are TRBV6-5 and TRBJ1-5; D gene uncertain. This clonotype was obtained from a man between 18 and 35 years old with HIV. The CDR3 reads CASSYGRIGPQHF. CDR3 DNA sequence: TGTGCCAGCAGTTACGGCAGGATAGGTCCCCAGCATTTT.